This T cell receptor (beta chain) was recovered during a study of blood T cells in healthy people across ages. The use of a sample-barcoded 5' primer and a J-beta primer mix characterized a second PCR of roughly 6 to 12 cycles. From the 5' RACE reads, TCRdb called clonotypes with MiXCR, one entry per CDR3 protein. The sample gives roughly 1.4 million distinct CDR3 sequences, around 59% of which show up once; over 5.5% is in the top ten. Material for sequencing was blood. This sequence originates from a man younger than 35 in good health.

The CDR3 coding sequence is TGTGCCAGCAGCTTTGGGGCGCGGAATTCACCCCTCCACTTT. As protein: CASSFGARNSPLHF. The J gene is TRBJ1-6, the V gene TRBV7-2; tentatively, D is TRBD1 (5 bases). The CDR3 contains 14 residues. CDR1 SGHTA and CDR2 FQGNSA come from the germline V gene. Trimming took off 3 bases at V and 7 bases at J, with 10 bases between the two ends.